The 5 T cell receptor beta chains below come from one sample, sequenced in a study of beta chain features in type 1 diabetes. Sequenced material consisted of expressed TCRB transcripts (all of the isolated RNA was reverse transcribed). Clones were sequenced by immunoSEQ multiplex PCR, and TCRdb holds only the in-frame ones, with some missing. This sample carries around 350,000 clones, 10% to 15% of them seen once, and the ten largest clones take more than 0.015%. The sequenced sample consisted of naive CD4+ T cells from blood. The origin of the receptors is a man aged 18 to 30 in good health.

This clone turned up a few times. V gene TRBV30 combines with J gene TRBJ1-3; tentatively, D is TRBD1 (5 bases). The CDR3 contains 16 residues. Trimming took off 0 bases at V and 2 bases at J, with 14 bases between the two ends. Germline lookup yields CDR1 GTSNPN and CDR2 SVGIG (reference sequence). DNA for the CDR3: TGTGCCTGGAGTGTTCTCAGGGTCCCCCCTGGAAACACCATATATTTT. Protein sequence: CAWSVLRVPPGNTIYF.

The gene calls are TRBV5-4 and TRBJ2-7; 10 bases match TRBD1. J was trimmed by 2 bases and V by 4 bases; bases with no gene match: 6. Germline assignment: CDR1 SGHNT and CDR2 YYREEE (reference sequence). This CDR3 has 15 residues. The CDR3 loop reads CASSRGQGEAYEQYF. CDR3 DNA: TGTGCCAGCAGCAGAGGACAGGGGGAGGCCTACGAGCAGTACTTC.

A few counts support this clone. The chain links TRBV30 to TRBJ2-3, with D perhaps TRBD2 (5 bases). The ends were cut back, 1 base at V and 7 bases at J, with 9 bases in the middle. In germline, CDR1 is GTSNPN, CDR2 SVGIG (reference sequence). CDR3 length: 12 residues. The CDR3 reads CAWSEGANTQYF. CDR3 in DNA: TGTGCCTGGAGTGAGGGAGCAAATACGCAGTATTTT.

The chain has TRBV5-6 and TRBJ2-5, with unresolved D. Between the trimmed V and J ends, which lost 3 bases and 2 bases, there was a span of 11 bases. This CDR3 is built from 14 residues. The V gene's germline CDR1 is SGHDT and CDR2 YYEEEE. CDR3 region: CASSSPNGQETQYF. The DNA for the CDR3 is TGTGCCAGCAGCTCCCCTAACGGGCAAGAGACCCAGTACTTC.

This clone was detected a few times. The rearrangement links TRBV18 to TRBJ2-5, with 10 bases identical to TRBD2. Gene TRBJ2-7 matches the end of the DNA better, so the J call may be wrong. Per the germline V gene, CDR1 is KGHSH and CDR2 is LQKENI. This CDR3 is 14 amino acids long. The CDR3 region is CASSPGLATYEQYF. CDR3 in DNA: TGTGCCAGCTCACCGGGACTAGCGACGTACGAGCAGTACTTC.